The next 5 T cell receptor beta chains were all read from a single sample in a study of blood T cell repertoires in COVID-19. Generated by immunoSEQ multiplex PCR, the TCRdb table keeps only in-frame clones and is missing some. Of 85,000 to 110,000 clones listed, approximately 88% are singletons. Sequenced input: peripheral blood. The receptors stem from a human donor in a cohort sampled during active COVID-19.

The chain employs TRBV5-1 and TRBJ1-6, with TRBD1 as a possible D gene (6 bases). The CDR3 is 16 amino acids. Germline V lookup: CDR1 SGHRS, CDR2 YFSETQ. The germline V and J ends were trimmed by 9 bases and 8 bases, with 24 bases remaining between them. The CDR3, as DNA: TGCGCCACCACTTTTGGGGGCACGATTAAAGATTCACCCCTCCACTTT. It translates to CATTFGGTIKDSPLHF.

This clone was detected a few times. CDR3 DNA sequence: TGTGCCAGCAGTGACGGAAGGGACAGACTGTTCGGGGGCTACACCTTC. It codes for CASSDGRDRLFGGYTF. The J gene is TRBJ1-2, the V gene TRBV6-4; TRBD1 matches 7 bases. The CDR3 has 16 residues. The germline CDR1 and CDR2 sequences are MRHNA and SNTAGT. Trimming at V came to 2 bases and at J to 8 bases, leaving 14 bases not matched to a gene.

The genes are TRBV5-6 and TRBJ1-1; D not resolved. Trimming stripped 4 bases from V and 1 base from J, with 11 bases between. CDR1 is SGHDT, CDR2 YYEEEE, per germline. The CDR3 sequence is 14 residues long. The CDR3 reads CASSATPRNTEAFF. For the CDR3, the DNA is TGTGCCAGCAGCGCGACTCCTAGGAACACTGAAGCTTTCTTT.

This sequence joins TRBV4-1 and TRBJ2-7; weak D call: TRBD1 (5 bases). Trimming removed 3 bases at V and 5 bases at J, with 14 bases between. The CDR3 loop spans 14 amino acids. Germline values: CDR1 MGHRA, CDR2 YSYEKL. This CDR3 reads CASSQSSGSHEQYF. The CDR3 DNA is TGCGCCAGCAGCCAGTCGTCAGGGTCCCACGAGCAGTACTTC.

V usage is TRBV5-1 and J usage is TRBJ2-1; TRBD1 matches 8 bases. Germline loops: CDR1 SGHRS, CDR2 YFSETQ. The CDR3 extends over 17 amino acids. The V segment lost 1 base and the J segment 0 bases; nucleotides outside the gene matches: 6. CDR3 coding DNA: TGCGCCAGCAGCTTGCAAGGGACAGGCCGCTCCTACAATGAGCAGTTCTTC. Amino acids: CASSLQGTGRSYNEQFF.